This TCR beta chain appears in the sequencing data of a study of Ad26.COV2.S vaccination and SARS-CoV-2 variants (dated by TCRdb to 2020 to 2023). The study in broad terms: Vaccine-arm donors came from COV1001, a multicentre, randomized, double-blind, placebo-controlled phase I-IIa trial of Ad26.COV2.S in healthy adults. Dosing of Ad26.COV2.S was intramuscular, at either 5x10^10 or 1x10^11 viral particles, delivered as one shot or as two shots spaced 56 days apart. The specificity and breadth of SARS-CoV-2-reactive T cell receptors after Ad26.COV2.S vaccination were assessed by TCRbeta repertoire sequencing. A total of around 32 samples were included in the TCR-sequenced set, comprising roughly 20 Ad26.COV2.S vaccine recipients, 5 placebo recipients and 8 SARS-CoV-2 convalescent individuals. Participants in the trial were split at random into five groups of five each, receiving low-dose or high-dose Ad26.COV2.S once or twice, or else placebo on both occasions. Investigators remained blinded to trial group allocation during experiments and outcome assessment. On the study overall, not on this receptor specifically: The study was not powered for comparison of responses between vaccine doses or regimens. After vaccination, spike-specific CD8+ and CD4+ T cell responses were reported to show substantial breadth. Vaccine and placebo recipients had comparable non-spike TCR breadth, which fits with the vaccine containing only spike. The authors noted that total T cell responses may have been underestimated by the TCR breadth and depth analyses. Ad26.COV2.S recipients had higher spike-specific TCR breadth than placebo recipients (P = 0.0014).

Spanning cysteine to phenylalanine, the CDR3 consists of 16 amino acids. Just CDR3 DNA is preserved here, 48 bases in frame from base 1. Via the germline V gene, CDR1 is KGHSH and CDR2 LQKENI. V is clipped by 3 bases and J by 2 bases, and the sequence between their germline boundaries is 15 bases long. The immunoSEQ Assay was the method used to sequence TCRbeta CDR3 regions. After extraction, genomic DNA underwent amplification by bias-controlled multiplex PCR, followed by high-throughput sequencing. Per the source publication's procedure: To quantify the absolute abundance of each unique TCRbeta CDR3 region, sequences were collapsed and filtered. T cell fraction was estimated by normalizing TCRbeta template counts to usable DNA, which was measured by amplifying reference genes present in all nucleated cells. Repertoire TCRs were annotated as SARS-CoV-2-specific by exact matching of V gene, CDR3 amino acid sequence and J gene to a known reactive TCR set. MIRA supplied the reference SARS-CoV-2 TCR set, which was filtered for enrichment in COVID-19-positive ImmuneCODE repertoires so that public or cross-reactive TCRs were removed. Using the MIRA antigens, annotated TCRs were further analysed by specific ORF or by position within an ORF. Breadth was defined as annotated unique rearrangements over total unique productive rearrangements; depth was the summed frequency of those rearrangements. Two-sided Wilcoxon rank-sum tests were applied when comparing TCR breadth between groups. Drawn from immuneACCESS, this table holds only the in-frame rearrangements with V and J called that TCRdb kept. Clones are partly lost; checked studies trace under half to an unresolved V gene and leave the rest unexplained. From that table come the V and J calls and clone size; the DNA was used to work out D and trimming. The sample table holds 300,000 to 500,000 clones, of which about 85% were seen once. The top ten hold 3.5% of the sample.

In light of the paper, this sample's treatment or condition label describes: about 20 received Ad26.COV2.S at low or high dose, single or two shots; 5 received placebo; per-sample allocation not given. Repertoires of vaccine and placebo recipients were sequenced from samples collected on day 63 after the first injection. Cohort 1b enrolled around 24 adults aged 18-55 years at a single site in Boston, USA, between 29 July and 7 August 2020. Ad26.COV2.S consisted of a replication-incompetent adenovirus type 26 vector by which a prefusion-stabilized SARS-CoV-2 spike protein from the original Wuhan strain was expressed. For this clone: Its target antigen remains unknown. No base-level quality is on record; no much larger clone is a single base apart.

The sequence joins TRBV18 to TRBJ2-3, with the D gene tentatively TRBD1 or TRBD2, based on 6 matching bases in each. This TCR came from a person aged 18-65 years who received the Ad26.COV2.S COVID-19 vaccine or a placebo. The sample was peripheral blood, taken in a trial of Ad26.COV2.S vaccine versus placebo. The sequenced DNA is TGTGCCAGCTCACCTTTCTCCGGGGGCATCACAGATACGCAGTATTTT. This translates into CASSPFSGGITDTQYF.